The 32 T cell receptor beta chains in this list originate from one sample, sequenced in a study of cytomegalovirus exposure and HLA in healthy donors. A multiplex PCR was run with 60 Vbeta primers and 13 Jbeta primers. Produced via immunoSEQ multiplex PCR; TCRdb's table is partial and in-frame only. This table has about 94,000 clones, under 85% appearing once. The sample was PBMCs. The origin of the receptors is a male donor in good health and CMV-seronegative.

The chain combines TRBV19 with TRBJ2-7; 7 bases map to TRBD2. Germline values: CDR1 LNHDA, CDR2 SQIVND (reference sequence). The ends lost 5 bases at V and 2 bases at J; junction bases unmatched: 9. The CDR3 is made up of 15 amino acids. CDR3 region: CASSVPGGGPYEQYF. CDR3 DNA sequence: TGTGCCAGTAGTGTCCCGGGAGGCGGACCCTACGAGCAGTACTTC.

The chain links TRBV4-1 to TRBJ1-5; D possibly corresponds to TRBD1 (6 bases). Germline V lookup: CDR1 MGHRA, CDR2 YSYEKL. CDR3 length equals 13 residues. Trimming shortened V by 3 bases and J by 6 bases, and 9 bases separated the two germline ends. The CDR3 is CASSQQGSQPQHF. CDR3 coding DNA: TGCGCCAGCAGCCAGCAGGGGAGTCAGCCCCAGCATTTT.

The gene calls are TRBV6-6 and TRBJ1-1, with D possibly being TRBD1 (5 bases). This CDR3 spans 13 amino acids. V lost 6 bases, J lost 4 bases, and 12 bases lay in between. The V gene's germline CDR1 is MNHNY and CDR2 SVGAGI (reference sequence). The DNA of the CDR3 is TGTGCCAGCAGGCGTTCGACAGCCACTGAAGCTTTCTTT. Protein product: CASRRSTATEAFF.

The V gene is TRBV4-1, the J gene TRBJ1-2; weak D call: TRBD1 (5 bases). The germline V and J ends were trimmed by 0 bases and 0 bases, with 23 bases remaining between them. This CDR3 is built from 20 residues. The V gene's germline CDR1 is MGHRA and CDR2 YSYEKL. This CDR3 reads CASSQDRTYGGLNSNYGYTF. The CDR3 bases are TGCGCCAGCAGCCAAGATCGGACATACGGCGGCCTAAACTCTAACTATGGCTACACCTTC.

The chain couples TRBV27 to TRBJ1-3; 9 positions agree with TRBD1. V shed 5 bases and J 2 bases; nucleotides not matched to a gene: 10. This CDR3 contains 17 residues. Per the germline V gene, CDR1 is MNHEY and CDR2 is SMNVEV (reference sequence). CDR3 amino acids: CASSLGTGPSAGNTIYF. CDR3 DNA sequence: TGTGCCAGCAGTCTGGGGACAGGGCCATCCGCTGGAAACACCATATATTTT.

The chain couples TRBV7-3 to TRBJ2-1; the D gene is possibly TRBD2 (6 bases). The CDR3 covers 16 residues. Germline loops: CDR1 SGHTA, CDR2 FQGTGA. The V gene lost 2 bases and the J gene lost 4 bases, with 15 bases spanning the gap. CDR3 nucleotide sequence: TGTGCCAGCAGCTTACTGGGAGGATCCCTTTACAATGAGCAGTTCTTC. Protein: CASSLLGGSLYNEQFF. The full variable domain, with the rest looked up from reference TRBV7-3 and TRBJ2-1, is GAGVSQTPSNKVTEKGKYVELRCDPISGHTALYWYRQSLGQGPEFLIYFQGTGAADDSGLPNDRFFAVRPEGSVSTLKIQRTERGDSAVYLCASSLLGGSLYNEQFFGPGTRLTVL.

This sequence joins TRBV2 and TRBJ2-7, with TRBD2 matching 10 bases. J lost 1 base, V lost 8 bases, and 2 bases had no gene match. This CDR3 is 13 amino acids long. CDR1 and CDR2 (germline): SNHLY, FYNNEI. Here the CDR3 reads CASRTSGSYEQYF. CDR3 nucleotides: TGTGCCAGCCGGACTAGCGGTTCCTACGAGCAGTACTTC.

The chain joins TRBV28 to TRBJ1-2; 8 nucleotides agree with TRBD1. The V segment lost 0 bases and the J segment 7 bases; nucleotides outside the gene matches: 4. The V gene's germline CDR1 is MDHEN and CDR2 SYDVKM. The CDR3 sequence is 14 residues long. CDR3 in DNA: TGTGCCAGCAGTTTATGGGACAGGGAGGGTGGCTACACCTTC. Protein: CASSLWDREGGYTF.

V and J are TRBV7-3 and TRBJ2-5, with D perhaps TRBD1 (6 bases). CDR3 length equals 15 residues. The V end lost 1 base, the J end lost 4 bases, and 13 bases lay between the germline ends. In germline, CDR1 is SGHTA, CDR2 FQGTGA. The CDR3 spells CASSLIGGGIETQYF. The DNA of the CDR3 is TGTGCCAGCAGCTTAATTGGGGGCGGAATAGAGACCCAGTACTTC.

This clone has a handful of counts. This chain connects TRBV9 to TRBJ2-5; D might be TRBD2 (6 bases). The V end was cut by 5 bases, the J end by 5 bases, with 19 bases between. CDR3 length: 15 amino acids. Germline V gives CDR1 SGDLS, CDR2 YYNGEE. The CDR3 nucleotides are TGTGCCAGCAGTTTCGGGACTCTGACGGGGGAGACCCAGTACTTC. Translating gives CASSFGTLTGETQYF.

The genes are TRBV18 and TRBJ1-4; D call uncertain. V lost 2 bases, J lost 4 bases, and 11 bases lay in between. There are 15 residues in the CDR3. CDR1 is KGHSH, CDR2 LQKENI, per germline. In DNA form, the CDR3 reads TGTGCCAGCTCACCAGATCTGCCAGATAATGAAAAACTGTTTTTT. Amino acids: CASSPDLPDNEKLFF. Full variable domain (remainder filled in from reference TRBV18 and TRBJ1-4): NAGVMQNPRHLVRRRGQEARLRCSPMKGHSHVYWYRQLPEEGLKFMVYLQKENIIDESGMPKERFSAEFPKEGPSILRIQQVVRGDSAAYFCASSPDLPDNEKLFFGSGTQLSVL.

The chain joins TRBV28 to TRBJ1-1; no reliable D call. The V gene's germline CDR1 is MDHEN and CDR2 SYDVKM. The length of the CDR3 is 15 residues. V dropped 5 bases and J dropped 0 bases, with 13 bases sitting between them. The CDR3 is CASSLPLRVNTEAFF. The CDR3 bases are TGTGCCAGCAGTCTACCCTTACGAGTGAACACTGAAGCTTTCTTT.

For the CDR3, the DNA is TGTGCCTGGGGAGAACAGCGGGGCCGGAAAGATACGCAGTATTTT. Protein: CAWGEQRGRKDTQYF. The chain combines TRBV30 with TRBJ2-3, with TRBD2 matching over 7 bases. V was pared by 5 bases and J by 5 bases, with 13 bases of the junction left unmatched. Germline values: CDR1 GTSNPN, CDR2 SVGIG (reference sequence). The CDR3 is 15 amino acids.

The chain combines TRBV5-4 with TRBJ2-3; TRBD1 is a possible D gene (6 bases). CDR1 is SGHNT and CDR2 is YYREEE in the germline V gene (reference sequence). Deletions cut 4 bases from V and 3 bases from J, with 12 bases between. The CDR3 runs to 14 residues. CDR3 bases: TGTGCCAGCAGCCTACAGCAGGGGACAGATACGCAGTATTTT. Amino acid sequence: CASSLQQGTDTQYF.

This chain connects TRBV14 to TRBJ1-2; D uncertain. This CDR3 region has 15 residues. With 4 bases removed from V and 4 bases from J, the gap between germline ends came to 16 bases. Per the germline V gene, CDR1 is SGHDN and CDR2 is FVKESK. The DNA for the CDR3 is TGTGCCAGCAGCCCCTCCGGAGAGAGAACCTATGGCTACACCTTC. This encodes CASSPSGERTYGYTF. Supplemented by reference TRBV14 and TRBJ1-2, the full variable domain reads EAGVTQFPSHSVIEKGQTVTLRCDPISGHDNLYWYRRVMGKEIKFLLHFVKESKQDESGMPNNRFLAERTGGTYSTLKVQPAELEDSGVYFCASSPSGERTYGYTFGSGTRLTVV.

The chain is built from TRBV18 and TRBJ2-3; D might be TRBD2 (5 bases). The germline gives CDR1 KGHSH, CDR2 LQKENI. The CDR3 contains 16 residues. V was trimmed by 2 bases and J by 2 bases, leaving 14 bases between them. This CDR3 is CASSPGLLENTDTQYF. DNA of the CDR3: TGTGCCAGCTCACCAGGACTCCTTGAGAACACAGATACGCAGTATTTT.

The gene calls are TRBV11-3 and TRBJ2-7; D is perhaps TRBD2 (5 bases). The CDR3 covers 15 residues. CDR1 and CDR2 (germline): SGHNT, YENEEA. Trimming cost V 1 base and J 0 bases, with 10 bases left between them. CDR3 in DNA: TGTGCCAGCAGCTTAGGAGGGTCCCTCTCCTACGAGCAGTACTTC. Translated: CASSLGGSLSYEQYF.

CDR3 residues: CAIRDRPYSPLHF. CDR3 DNA sequence: TGTGCCATCCGGGACAGGCCCTATTCACCCCTCCACTTT. This chain uses TRBV10-3 with TRBJ1-6, with 8 positions matching TRBD1. CDR1 and CDR2 from the germline V gene are ENHRY and SYGVKD. V lost 8 bases to trimming and J lost 8 bases; unmatched junction nucleotides: 5. The CDR3 is 13 amino acids.

The chain joins TRBV19 to TRBJ1-5; maybe TRBD1 (5 bases). V lost 2 bases and J lost 5, with 19 bases in between. This CDR3 has 17 amino acids. Germline assignment: CDR1 LNHDA and CDR2 SQIVND (reference sequence). CDR3: CASSIPKTATTHQPQHF. The CDR3 DNA reads as TGTGCCAGTAGTATACCTAAGACAGCGACCACTCATCAGCCCCAGCATTTT.

In this sample, this clone turned up once. Other DNA sequences in this specimen translate into the identical CDR3. CDR3 amino acids: CASSSNYGYTF. The CDR3 DNA reads TGTGCCAGCAGCTCGAACTATGGCTACACCTTC. The chain recombines TRBV7-2 with TRBJ1-2; D remains ambiguous. Germline V lookup: CDR1 SGHTA, CDR2 FQGNSA. The CDR3 contains 11 residues. Trimming left V 4 bases short and J 2 bases short, with 2 bases between. Filled out from reference TRBV7-2 and TRBJ1-2, the complete variable domain reads GAGVSQSPSNKVTEKGKDVELRCDPISGHTALYWYRQSLGQGLEFLIYFQGNSAPDKSGLPSDRFSAERTGGSVSTLTIQRTQQEDSAVYLCASSSNYGYTFGSGTRLTVV.

J is TRBJ1-4 and V is TRBV30; 8 bases are a match to TRBD1. CDR1 is GTSNPN, CDR2 SVGIG, per germline (reference sequence). V trimming: 6 bases; J trimming: 6 bases; junction bases outside the gene matches: 6. The CDR3 runs 13 residues. The CDR3 loop is CACGQGEDEKLFF. In nucleotides, the CDR3 is TGTGCCTGCGGACAGGGTGAGGATGAAAAACTGTTTTTT.

The chain employs TRBV5-4 and TRBJ1-6; 7 nucleotides match TRBD1. V shed 3 bases, J shed 7 bases, and the junction held 10 bases outside the gene matches. Germline assignment: CDR1 SGHNT and CDR2 YYREEE (reference sequence). The CDR3 length is 16 residues. CDR3 protein: CASSSPNRGRNSPLHF. CDR3 DNA sequence: TGTGCCAGCAGCTCCCCGAACAGGGGTAGGAATTCACCCCTCCACTTT.

The chain is built from TRBV5-4 and TRBJ1-1; D is ambiguous. This CDR3 has 13 residues. The V end was cut by 1 base, the J end by 6 bases, with 10 bases between. Germline V CDR1 and CDR2: SGHNT, YYREEE (reference sequence). CDR3 sequence (DNA): TGTGCCAGCAGCTTGCCCCGGGTTGCTGAAGCTTTCTTT. As protein: CASSLPRVAEAFF.

This chain links TRBV5-1 with TRBJ1-1; maybe TRBD1 (5 bases). V lost 2 bases, J lost 1 base, and 12 bases lay in between. The CDR3 length is 15 residues. The germline gives CDR1 SGHRS, CDR2 YFSETQ. CDR3 sequence (DNA): TGCGCCAGCAGCTTAGTGGAGGGGAAGAACACTGAAGCTTTCTTT. Translation gives CASSLVEGKNTEAFF.

This chain joins TRBV5-4 and TRBJ2-2, with D unclear. Germline V gene lookup returns CDR1 SGHNT and CDR2 YYREEE (reference sequence). The CDR3 is 15 residues long. Trimming took off 0 bases at V and 1 base at J, with 7 bases between the two ends. CDR3 sequence (DNA): TGTGCCAGCAGCTTGGCCTCAGGGAACACCGGGGAGCTGTTTTTT. It specifies CASSLASGNTGELFF.

V and J are TRBV7-9 and TRBJ2-5, with a possible D match to TRBD2 (5 bases). The germline V gene encodes CDR1 SEHNR and CDR2 FQNEAQ (reference sequence). CDR3 size: 16 residues. V was shortened by 2 bases and J by 1 base, with 14 bases between the two germline ends. The CDR3 reads CASSLTIFGLQETQYF. The CDR3 DNA reads as TGTGCCAGCAGCTTAACTATATTCGGACTCCAAGAGACCCAGTACTTC.

The chain joins TRBV18 to TRBJ1-1; maybe TRBD1 (5 bases). In germline, CDR1 is KGHSH, CDR2 LQKENI. The CDR3 consists of 15 residues. The V gene lost 4 bases and the J gene lost 0 bases, with 12 bases spanning the gap. This chain's CDR3 is CASSLQAHMNTEAFF. As DNA, the CDR3 is TGTGCCAGCTCACTACAGGCTCACATGAACACTGAAGCTTTCTTT.

This clone was picked up a small number of times. The chain uses TRBV6-6 and TRBJ1-4, with D possibly being TRBD1 (6 bases). The CDR3 spans 15 residues. From germline, CDR1 is MNHNY and CDR2 SVGAGI (reference sequence). The V end lost 10 bases, the J end lost 2 bases, and 17 bases lay between the germline ends. This CDR3 is CATNTGGLTNEKLFF. The CDR3 DNA reads TGTGCCACCAATACGGGGGGGCTGACTAATGAAAAACTGTTTTTT.

As concerns this clone: The junction departs from germline at one end; a sequencing error may be responsible. CDR3 bases: TGTGCCGGCTCACCAACACGCCAGGCCGGGGAGCTGTTTTTT. This codes for CAGSPTRQAGELFF. The chain joins TRBV18 to TRBJ2-2; D uncertain. Germline values: CDR1 KGHSH, CDR2 LQKENI. The length of the CDR3 is 14 residues.

The chain carries TRBV7-2 and TRBJ1-2, with D perhaps TRBD1 (6 bases). Germline V gives CDR1 SGHTA, CDR2 FQGNSA. Trimming removed 6 bases from V and 4 bases from J, with 15 bases in between. The CDR3 totals 14 residues. The CDR3 loop is CASSSTGWSYGYTF. The DNA for the CDR3 is TGTGCCAGCAGTAGTACAGGGTGGAGCTATGGCTACACCTTC.

This sequence joins TRBV9 and TRBJ1-5, with 7 positions matching TRBD1. Germline CDR1 and CDR2: SGDLS and YYNGEE. CDR3 length equals 15 residues. With V trimmed by 4 bases and J by 5 bases, 9 bases remained unmatched. The CDR3 spells CASSPEGTADQPQHF. The CDR3 DNA reads TGTGCCAGCAGCCCCGAAGGGACAGCCGATCAGCCCCAGCATTTT.

The chain uses TRBV5-1 and TRBJ2-7; the D gene is possibly TRBD2 (6 bases). This CDR3 spans 15 amino acids. Trimming took off 4 bases at V and 5 bases at J, with 19 bases between the two ends. CDR1 is SGHRS and CDR2 is YFSETQ in the germline V gene. CDR3 DNA: TGCGCCAGCAGCCTCGGGACTTCTCAGGCCCACGAGCAGTACTTC. This sequence encodes CASSLGTSQAHEQYF.